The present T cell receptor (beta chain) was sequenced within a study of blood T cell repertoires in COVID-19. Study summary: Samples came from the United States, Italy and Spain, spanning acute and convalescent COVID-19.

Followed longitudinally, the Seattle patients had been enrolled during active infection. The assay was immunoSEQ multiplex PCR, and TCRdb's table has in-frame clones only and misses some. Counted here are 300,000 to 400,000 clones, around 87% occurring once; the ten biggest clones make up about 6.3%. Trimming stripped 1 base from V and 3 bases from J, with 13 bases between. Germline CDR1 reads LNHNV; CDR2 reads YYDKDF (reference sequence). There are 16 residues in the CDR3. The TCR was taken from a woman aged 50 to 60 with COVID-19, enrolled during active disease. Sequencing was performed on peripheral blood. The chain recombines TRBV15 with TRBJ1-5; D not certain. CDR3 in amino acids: CATSRAGRQHNQPQHF. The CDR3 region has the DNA TGTGCCACCAGCAGAGCTGGGAGACAACACAATCAGCCCCAGCATTTT.